The sequence of this T cell receptor beta chain was determined in a study of blood T cell repertoires in COVID-19. In the study overall: The analysed material was cDNA or gDNA that came from T cells, B-cell-depleted T cells, or PBMCs.

Trimming cost V 7 bases and J 0 bases, with 10 bases left between them. Germline V CDR1 and CDR2: SQVTM, ANQGSEA. This CDR3 contains 12 residues. The Seattle patients joined while their infection was active and were tracked longitudinally afterward. In the authors' methods: Scientists estimated how many nucleated cells there were by amplifying reference gene primers. Libraries were prepared by immunoSEQ multiplex PCR; TCRdb keeps only in-frame clonotypes and omits some of them. That table furnishes V, J and clone size, whereas the DNA furnished D and trimming. Of nearly 300,000 clones listed, 84% were seen once; the top ten hold more than 1.1%.

This chain connects TRBV29-1 to TRBJ2-7, with D possibly being TRBD1 or TRBD2 (5 bases each). The sequenced sample was peripheral blood. This TCR was recovered from a human donor with COVID-19, enrolled during active disease. The donor label of this sample is uncertain. The CDR3 nucleotides read TGCAGCGGGGGGTCTAGCTCCTACGAGCAGTACTTC. Translated, it gives CSGGSSSYEQYF.